This TCR beta chain was obtained from a study of blood T cell repertoires in COVID-19. Study-level information: From the United States, Italy and Spain came samples of acute and convalescent COVID-19. In each case, the material was cDNA or gDNA derived from T cells, B-cell-depleted T cells, or PBMCs.

The CDR3 runs to 11 residues. Germline V gene data show CDR1 as DFQATT and CDR2 as SNEGSKA (reference sequence). Original handling: Estimates of nucleated cell counts were drawn from the amplification of reference gene primers. Profiling relied on immunoSEQ multiplex PCR, and the TCRdb table lists in-frame clones only, not all of them. V and J calls and clone size come straight from that table; D and trimming were deduced from the DNA. This sample has 35,000 to 50,000 clones, with 70% to 90% found just once. The clonotype was recovered from a human donor in a cohort sampled during active COVID-19. V and J are TRBV20-1 and TRBJ2-7; D may be TRBD2 (6 bases). What was sequenced was peripheral blood. DNA for the CDR3: TGCAGAAGTGCGGGGTCCTACGAGCAGTACTTC. Encoded protein: CRSAGSYEQYF.